What follows describes a single T cell receptor (beta chain). The V gene lost 5 bases and the J gene lost 6 bases, with 23 bases spanning the gap. The CDR3 consists of 17 residues. Germline CDR1 reads SEHNR; CDR2 reads FQNEAQ (reference sequence). This sample stems from a study of blood T cell repertoires in COVID-19. Clones were read by immunoSEQ multiplex PCR, and TCRdb kept only the in-frame ones, dropping some. This table holds around 260,000 clones, over 75% found once. The clonotype originates from a human donor in a cohort sampled during active COVID-19. This chain uses TRBV7-9 with TRBJ2-1; D may be TRBD2 (6 bases). Sequencing input: peripheral blood. CDR3 sequence reads: CASSRPSGGAPLNEQFF. The CDR3 bases are TGTGCCAGCAGCCGTCCAAGCGGAGGGGCACCCCTCAATGAGCAGTTCTTC.